This T cell receptor (beta chain) was captured by sequencing in a study of monozygotic twins with inflammatory bowel disease. The CDR3 is 15 residues long. TCRdb reanalyzed the 5' RACE reads and collapses them to one entry per CDR3 protein, without DNA. The listing records more than 350,000 distinct CDR3 sequences. Study-wide results and caveats: Differing T cell subtypes remained indistinguishable.

Concerning this clonotype: Its antigen is not known.

Sequenced input: blood. This receptor was taken from a human donor with ulcerative colitis or Crohn's disease, or a healthy co-twin of an affected twin (not recorded which). The chain is built from TRBV12-3 or TRBV12-4 and TRBJ2-7. This CDR3 reads CASRSLGGNSYEQYF.